These 20 T cell receptor beta chains were all obtained from the same sample, sequenced in a study of PD-L1 blockade in urothelial cancer. Profiling relied on immunoSEQ multiplex PCR, and the TCRdb table lists in-frame clones only, not all of them. The sample lists fewer than 35,000 clones, around 85% seen once, with just over 2% in the top ten. The sequences come from PBMCs, collected around atezolizumab (anti-PD-L1) treatment. These receptor sequences come from a man aged 50 to 60 with urothelial cancer.

This chain joins TRBV6-5 and TRBJ2-5; D may be TRBD2 (7 bases). V shed 1 base and J shed 2 bases, with 11 bases lying between them. This CDR3 is 15 amino acids long. Germline CDR1 is MNHEY and CDR2 is SVGAGI. CDR3: CASSYFGGRQETQYF. CDR3 nucleotide sequence: TGTGCCAGCAGTTACTTCGGGGGGCGGCAAGAGACCCAGTACTTC.

This rearrangement joins TRBV6-6 to TRBJ2-7, with D maybe TRBD1 (5 bases). Germline CDR1 is MNHNY and CDR2 is SVGAGI (reference sequence). CDR3 length equals 12 residues. The V gene lost 6 bases and the J gene lost 3 bases, with 9 bases spanning the gap. CDR3 coding DNA: TGTGCCAGCAGCCCCCAGGGCTACGAGCAGTACGTC. It yields the protein CASSPQGYEQYV.

The J gene is TRBJ2-5, the V gene TRBV7-2; TRBD2 might be the D (7 bases). The V and J ends lost 1 base and 4 bases respectively, with 22 bases between them. CDR3 length: 18 residues. Germline-derived CDR1 and CDR2 are SGHTA and FQGNSA. The CDR3, as DNA: TGTGCCAGCAGCTTAGAAAGGGGGGGTGCCCGGACGGGAGAGACCCAGTACTTC. This codes for CASSLERGGARTGETQYF.

The V call is TRBV6-5, the J call TRBJ2-5, with a weak D call TRBD2 (6 bases). This CDR3 is 14 amino acids long. V shed 3 bases and J shed 5 bases, with 13 bases lying between them. Germline CDR1 reads MNHEY; CDR2 reads SVGAGI. The chain's CDR3 is CASSYPGGGETQYF. The DNA of the CDR3 is TGTGCCAGCAGTTATCCCGGGGGTGGGGAGACCCAGTACTTC.

The V gene is TRBV18, the J gene TRBJ1-2; 9 bases align to TRBD1. Germline CDR1 KGHSH, CDR2 LQKENI. The CDR3 has 13 residues. After removal of 10 bases from V and 4 bases from J, the junction contained 7 bases not matched to a gene. In nucleotides, the CDR3 is TGTGCCACCCGAGGGACAGGGCCCTATGGCTACACCTTC. The encoded protein is CATRGTGPYGYTF.

On this clone itself: Other DNA sequences in the sample encode the same CDR3. This chain joins TRBV19 and TRBJ2-1; TRBD2 agrees at 8 bases. The CDR3 covers 14 residues. Germline V gene data show CDR1 as LNHDA and CDR2 as SQIVND (reference sequence). After removal of 3 bases from V and 5 bases from J, the junction contained 3 bases not matched to a gene. In DNA, the CDR3 is TGTGCCAGTAGTATGCGGACTAGCAACAATGAGCAGTTCTTC. Translating gives CASSMRTSNNEQFF.

This clone was recorded once. This sequence joins TRBV29-1 and TRBJ1-1; TRBD1 matches 7 bases. Losses at the gene ends were 0 bases for V and 4 bases for J; bases not matched to a gene: 14. The CDR3 length is 17 residues. Germline values: CDR1 SQVTM, CDR2 ANQGSEA. The CDR3 loop is CSVEDLGGGGGSTEAFF. CDR3 DNA: TGCAGCGTTGAAGATCTAGGAGGGGGCGGAGGATCCACTGAAGCTTTCTTT.

The chain has TRBV14 and TRBJ2-7; weak D call: TRBD2 (6 bases). V was trimmed by 4 bases and J by 3 bases, leaving 13 bases between them. There are 14 residues in the CDR3. Germline CDR1 SGHDN, CDR2 FVKESK. The CDR3 is CASSPSGGGYEQYF. CDR3 sequence (DNA): TGTGCCAGCAGCCCTTCCGGGGGAGGCTACGAGCAGTACTTC.

This clone was observed a few times. The V call is TRBV5-1, the J call TRBJ1-1; 8 bases agree with TRBD1. Trimming at V came to 4 bases and at J to 5 bases, leaving 7 bases not matched to a gene. The CDR3 runs 14 residues. Germline-derived CDR1 and CDR2 are SGHRS and YFSETQ. CDR3 loop: CASSRDRGGTEAFF. CDR3 bases: TGCGCCAGCAGCCGAGACAGGGGAGGTACTGAAGCTTTCTTT.

The DNA of the CDR3 is TGTGCCAGCAGTTGGAGGTCAGGGGACTATGGCTACACCTTC. This codes for CASSWRSGDYGYTF. The chain has TRBV6-6 and TRBJ1-2; possibly TRBD1 for D (6 bases). Germline CDR1 reads MNHNY; CDR2 reads SVGAGI (reference sequence). The CDR3 spans 14 residues. V was pared by 4 bases and J by 3 bases, with 12 bases between.

The chain has TRBV5-8 and TRBJ1-5, with D possibly being TRBD1 (6 bases). CDR1 is SGHTS, CDR2 YDEGEE, per germline. Trimming shortened V by 2 bases and J by 5 bases, and 14 bases separated the two germline ends. This CDR3 region has 15 residues. This chain's CDR3 is CASSLTGFSDQPQHF. CDR3 nucleotides: TGTGCCAGCAGCTTAACAGGGTTTTCCGATCAGCCCCAGCATTTT.

This chain uses TRBV9 with TRBJ2-7, with D possibly TRBD2 on 5 matching bases. This CDR3 comprises 13 residues. The V gene's germline CDR1 is SGDLS and CDR2 YYNGEE. Trimming left V 6 bases short and J 1 base short, with 11 bases between. CDR3 sequence reads: CASNSGGSYEQYF. CDR3 bases: TGTGCCAGCAACAGCGGAGGATCCTACGAGCAGTACTTC.

The chain links TRBV27 to TRBJ1-1; D is possibly TRBD1 (5 bases). In germline, CDR1 is MNHEY, CDR2 SMNVEV (reference sequence). The CDR3 length is 15 residues. V was clipped by 5 bases and J by 5 bases, with 18 bases between them. The CDR3 DNA reads as TGTGCCAGCAGTCCCGCCTCGTCCGGGGGGACTGAAGCTTTCTTT. Translation: CASSPASSGGTEAFF.

The chain combines TRBV7-3 with TRBJ2-5; 10 nucleotides align to TRBD1. The germline gives CDR1 SGHTA, CDR2 FQGTGA. The CDR3 totals 15 residues. J lost 5 bases, V lost 4 bases, and 7 bases had no gene match. CDR3 coding DNA: TGTGCCAGCAGCTCGACAGGGGGCCAATATGAGACCCAGTACTTC. This translates into CASSSTGGQYETQYF. Using reference TRBV7-3 and TRBJ2-5 for the parts outside the CDR3, the full variable domain is GAGVSQTPSNKVTEKGKYVELRCDPISGHTALYWYRQSLGQGPEFLIYFQGTGAADDSGLPNDRFFAVRPEGSVSTLKIQRTERGDSAVYLCASSSTGGQYETQYFGPGTRLLVL.

Details on this clone: At the DNA level, this CDR3 is encoded by other sequences in the same sample as well. V gene TRBV2 combines with J gene TRBJ2-5; 12 positions agree with TRBD2. Looked up from germline, CDR1 is SNHLY and CDR2 is FYNNEI. The CDR3 is 18 amino acids. The trim removed 4 bases at V and 5 bases at J, leaving 14 bases unmatched. Written as DNA, the CDR3 is TGTGCCAGCAGTGGAGGAACTAAAGCTAGCGGGAGGGGGGAGACCCAGTACTTC. Its translation is CASSGGTKASGRGETQYF.

The CDR3 here is CASSLIQTGSEKLFF. The DNA of the CDR3 is TGTGCCAGCAGCTTAATCCAGACAGGGAGTGAAAAACTGTTTTTT. V gene TRBV7-9 combines with J gene TRBJ1-4, with 7 bases matching TRBD1. The J segment lost 7 bases and the V segment lost 2 bases, leaving 7 bases of the junction unmatched. CDR3 length: 15 residues. Germline CDR1 reads SEHNR; CDR2 reads FQNEAQ (reference sequence).

This clone has more than one count but fewer than ten. The chain couples TRBV14 to TRBJ2-2; the D gene is possibly TRBD1 (6 bases). This CDR3 has 15 amino acids. The V end lost 0 bases, the J end lost 3 bases, and 8 bases lay between the germline ends. Germline V gene lookup returns CDR1 SGHDN and CDR2 FVKESK. The CDR3 spells CASSQDYRDTGELFF. In DNA form, the CDR3 reads TGTGCCAGCAGCCAAGATTACAGGGACACCGGGGAGCTGTTTTTT.

This sequence joins TRBV7-8 and TRBJ2-1; 7 bases map to TRBD2. Germline lookup yields CDR1 SGHVS and CDR2 FQNEAQ. Trimming at V came to 1 base and at J to 5 bases, leaving 5 bases not matched to a gene. The CDR3 covers 15 residues. The CDR3 is CASSLELARNNEQFF. CDR3 DNA: TGTGCCAGCAGCTTAGAACTAGCGAGAAACAATGAGCAGTTCTTC.

The rearrangement uses TRBV4-2 and TRBJ1-1; D is undetermined. V was pared by 2 bases and J by 2 bases, with 18 bases between. The CDR3 contains 17 residues. Germline CDR1 and CDR2: LGHNA and YNFKEQ. The CDR3 loop reads CASSQIPRSGINTEAFF. In nucleotides, the CDR3 is TGTGCCAGCAGCCAAATACCTAGGTCGGGGATAAACACTGAAGCTTTCTTT.

This clone was observed a single time. The chain links TRBV5-1 to TRBJ1-5; the D gene is possibly TRBD1 (6 bases). Germline lookup yields CDR1 SGHRS and CDR2 YFSETQ. V lost 0 bases and J lost 6, with 10 bases in between. This CDR3 has 14 residues. In nucleotides, the CDR3 is TGCGCCAGCAGCTTGGTTGGCAGGGGTCAGCCCCAGCATTTT. It encodes CASSLVGRGQPQHF.